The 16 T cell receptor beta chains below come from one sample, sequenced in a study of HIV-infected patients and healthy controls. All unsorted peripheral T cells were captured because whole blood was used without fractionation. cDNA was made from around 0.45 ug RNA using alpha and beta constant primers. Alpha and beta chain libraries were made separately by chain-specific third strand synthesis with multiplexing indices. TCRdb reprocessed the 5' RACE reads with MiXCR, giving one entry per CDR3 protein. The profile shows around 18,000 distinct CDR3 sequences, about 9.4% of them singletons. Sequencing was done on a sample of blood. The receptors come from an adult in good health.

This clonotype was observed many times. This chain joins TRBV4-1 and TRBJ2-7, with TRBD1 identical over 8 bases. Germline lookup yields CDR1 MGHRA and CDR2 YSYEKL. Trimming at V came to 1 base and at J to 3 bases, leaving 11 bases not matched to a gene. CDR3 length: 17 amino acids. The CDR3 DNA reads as TGCGCCAGCAGCCAAGCCTCCCCCGCTGGACAGGGCTACGAGCAGTACTTC. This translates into CASSQASPAGQGYEQYF.

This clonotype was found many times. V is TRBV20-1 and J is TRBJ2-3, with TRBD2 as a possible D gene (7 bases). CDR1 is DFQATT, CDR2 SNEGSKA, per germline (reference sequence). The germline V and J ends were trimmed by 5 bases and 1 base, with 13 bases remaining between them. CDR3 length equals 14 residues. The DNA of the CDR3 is TGCAGTGCTCCCACAGGGAGGGGCACAGATACGCAGTATTTT. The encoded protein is CSAPTGRGTDTQYF.

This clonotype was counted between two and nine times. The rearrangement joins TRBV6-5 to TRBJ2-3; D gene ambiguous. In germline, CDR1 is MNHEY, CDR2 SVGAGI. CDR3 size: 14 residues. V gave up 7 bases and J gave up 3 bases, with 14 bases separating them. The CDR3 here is CASNWRTQTDTQYF. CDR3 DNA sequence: TGTGCCAGCAACTGGCGTACCCAAACAGATACGCAGTATTTT.

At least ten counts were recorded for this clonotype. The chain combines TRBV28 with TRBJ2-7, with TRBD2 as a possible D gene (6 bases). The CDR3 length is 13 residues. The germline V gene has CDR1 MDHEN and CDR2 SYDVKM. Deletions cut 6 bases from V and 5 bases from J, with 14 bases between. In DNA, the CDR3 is TGTGCCAGCAGACTAGCCGCTAGCCACGAGCAGTACTTC. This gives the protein CASRLAASHEQYF.

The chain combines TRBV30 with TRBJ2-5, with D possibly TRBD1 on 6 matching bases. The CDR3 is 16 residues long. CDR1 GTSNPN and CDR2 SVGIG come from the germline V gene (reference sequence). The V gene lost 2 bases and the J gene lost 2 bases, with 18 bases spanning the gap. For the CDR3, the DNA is TGTGCCTGGAGTCGGGGCTTCGGAGGACAGCAAGAGACCCAGTACTTC. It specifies CAWSRGFGGQQETQYF. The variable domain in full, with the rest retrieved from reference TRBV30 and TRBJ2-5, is SQTIHQWPATLVQPVGSPLSLECTVEGTSNPNLYWYRQAAGRGLQLLFYSVGIGQISSEVPQNLSASRPQDRQFILSSKKLLLSDSGFYLCAWSRGFGGQQETQYFGPGTRLLVL.

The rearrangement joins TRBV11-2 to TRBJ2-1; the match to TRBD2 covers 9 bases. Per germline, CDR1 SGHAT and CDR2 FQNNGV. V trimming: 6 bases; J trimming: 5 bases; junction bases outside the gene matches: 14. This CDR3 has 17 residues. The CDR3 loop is CASRSNPFAGGHNEQFF. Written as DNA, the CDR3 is TGTGCCAGCAGATCGAACCCCTTTGCGGGAGGGCACAATGAGCAGTTCTTC.

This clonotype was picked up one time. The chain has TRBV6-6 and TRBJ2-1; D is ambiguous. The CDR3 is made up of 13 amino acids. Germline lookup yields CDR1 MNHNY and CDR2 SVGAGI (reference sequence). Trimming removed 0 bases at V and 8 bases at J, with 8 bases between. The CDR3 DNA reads TGTGCCAGCAGTTACTCATCCGGGTATGAGCAGTTCTTC. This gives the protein CASSYSSGYEQFF.

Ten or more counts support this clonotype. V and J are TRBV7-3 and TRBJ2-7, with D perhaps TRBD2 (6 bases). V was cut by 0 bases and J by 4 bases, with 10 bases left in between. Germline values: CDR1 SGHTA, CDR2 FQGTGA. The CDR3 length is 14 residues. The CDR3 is CASSLTSGAYEQYF. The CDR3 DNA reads TGTGCCAGCAGCTTAACTAGCGGAGCTTACGAGCAGTACTTC.

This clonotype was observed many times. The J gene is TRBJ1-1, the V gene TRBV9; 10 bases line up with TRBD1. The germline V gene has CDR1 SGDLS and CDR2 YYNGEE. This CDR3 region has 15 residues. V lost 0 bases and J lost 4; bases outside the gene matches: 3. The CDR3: CASSVGGQGITEAFF. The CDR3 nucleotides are TGTGCCAGCAGCGTAGGGGGACAGGGGATCACTGAAGCTTTCTTT.

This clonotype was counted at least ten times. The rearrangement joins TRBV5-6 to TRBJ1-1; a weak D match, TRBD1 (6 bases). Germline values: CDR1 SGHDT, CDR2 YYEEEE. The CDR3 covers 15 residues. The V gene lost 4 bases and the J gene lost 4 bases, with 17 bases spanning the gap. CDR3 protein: CASSRTPGEGTEAFF. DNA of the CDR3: TGTGCCAGCAGCCGCACTCCAGGGGAGGGCACTGAAGCTTTCTTT.

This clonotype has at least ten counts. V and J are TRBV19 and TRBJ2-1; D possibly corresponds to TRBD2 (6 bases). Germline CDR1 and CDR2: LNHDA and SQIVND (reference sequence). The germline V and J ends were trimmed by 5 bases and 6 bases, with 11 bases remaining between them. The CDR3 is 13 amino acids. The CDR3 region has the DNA TGTGCCAGTAGTCCGACTAGGAGCAATGAGCAGTTCTTC. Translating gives CASSPTRSNEQFF.

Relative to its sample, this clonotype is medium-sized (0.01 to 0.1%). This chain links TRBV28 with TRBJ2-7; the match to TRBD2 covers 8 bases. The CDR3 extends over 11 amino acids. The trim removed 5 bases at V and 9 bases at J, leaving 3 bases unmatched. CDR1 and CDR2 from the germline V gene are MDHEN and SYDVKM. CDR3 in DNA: TGTGCCAGCAGTACACTAGCGGTGCAGTACTTC. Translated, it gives CASSTLAVQYF.

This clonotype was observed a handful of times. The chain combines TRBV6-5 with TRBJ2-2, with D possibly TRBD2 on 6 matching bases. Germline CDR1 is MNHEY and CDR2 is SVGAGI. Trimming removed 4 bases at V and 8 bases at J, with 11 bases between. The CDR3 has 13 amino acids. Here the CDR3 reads CASSSQRAGELFF. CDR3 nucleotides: TGTGCCAGCAGTTCCCAGCGGGCTGGGGAGCTGTTTTTT.

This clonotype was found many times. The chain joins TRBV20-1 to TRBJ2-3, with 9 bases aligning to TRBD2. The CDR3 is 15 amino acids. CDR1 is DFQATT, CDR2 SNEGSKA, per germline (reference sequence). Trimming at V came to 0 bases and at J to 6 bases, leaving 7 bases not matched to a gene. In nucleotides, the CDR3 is TGCAGTGCTAGAGATCTGGTAGCGGGAGTTGATACGCAGTATTTT. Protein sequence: CSARDLVAGVDTQYF.

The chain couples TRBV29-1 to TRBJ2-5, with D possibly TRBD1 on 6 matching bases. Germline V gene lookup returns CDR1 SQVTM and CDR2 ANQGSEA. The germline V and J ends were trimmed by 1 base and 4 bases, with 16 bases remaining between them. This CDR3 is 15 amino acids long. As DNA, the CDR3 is TGCAGCGTTGAAGCTGGAAGAGGACAGAGAGAGACCCAGTACTTC. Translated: CSVEAGRGQRETQYF.

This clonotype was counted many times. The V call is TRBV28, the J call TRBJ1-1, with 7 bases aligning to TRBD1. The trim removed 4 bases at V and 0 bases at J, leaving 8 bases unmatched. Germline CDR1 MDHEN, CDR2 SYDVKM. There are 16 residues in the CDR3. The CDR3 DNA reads TGTGCCAGCAGTTCCCCAATCGACAGGGTGAACACTGAAGCTTTCTTT. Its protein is CASSSPIDRVNTEAFF.